Each of the 27 T cell receptor beta chains below was sequenced from the same sample in a study of multiple sclerosis patients with progressive multifocal leukoencephalopathy. Measured with immunoSEQ multiplex PCR; TCRdb has only the in-frame clones, and not every one. There are tens of thousands of clones in the sample; 85% to 90% occur only once, and over 10% lies in the top ten. The time point denotes: time of PML onset. The input for sequencing was PBMCs, taken from a patient treated with natalizumab. The receptors derive from a woman in her 30s with progressive multifocal leukoencephalopathy.

The rearrangement uses TRBV5-1 and TRBJ2-5; 8 nucleotides agree with TRBD2. This CDR3 contains 16 residues. V was clipped by 4 bases and J by 0 bases; unmatched bases: 8. Per the germline V gene, CDR1 is SGHRS and CDR2 is YFSETQ. The CDR3 DNA follows: TGCGCCAGCAGCCTCTTGGGCGGGGGGCACCAAGAGACCCAGTACTTC. It yields the protein CASSLLGGGHQETQYF.

J is TRBJ1-4 and V is TRBV2, with TRBD1 as a possible D gene (5 bases). This CDR3 contains 12 residues. In germline, CDR1 is SNHLY, CDR2 FYNNEI. Trimming removed 4 bases from V and 10 bases from J, with 10 bases in between. The CDR3 protein is CASSVSQGKLFF. In DNA form, the CDR3 reads TGTGCCAGCAGTGTGTCGCAGGGAAAACTGTTTTTT.

This clone was recorded a few times. The rearrangement links TRBV7-7 to TRBJ2-5, with D unclear. This CDR3 has 15 amino acids. Germline V CDR1 and CDR2: SSHAT, FNYEAQ (reference sequence). V gave up 1 base and J gave up 4 bases, with 13 bases separating them. CDR3: CASSLEYSSGETQYF. The CDR3 nucleotides are TGTGCCAGCAGCTTAGAATACAGTTCTGGAGAGACCCAGTACTTC.

The CDR3 nucleotides are TGCGCCAGCAGCATAACAGGGGCCCCCTACGAGCAGTACTTC. Protein sequence: CASSITGAPYEQYF. The V and J genes are TRBV5-1 and TRBJ2-7, with 7 bases identical to TRBD1. Germline V lookup: CDR1 SGHRS, CDR2 YFSETQ. The CDR3 is made up of 14 amino acids. Unmatched junction bases numbered 6, after V lost 4 bases and J lost 2 bases.

This sequence joins TRBV30 and TRBJ2-3; the D gene is possibly TRBD2 (5 bases). The V gene lost 8 bases and the J gene lost 4 bases, with 16 bases spanning the gap. CDR1 is GTSNPN and CDR2 is SVGIG in the germline V gene (reference sequence). The CDR3 contains 13 residues. This chain's CDR3 is CAAKEGTADTQYF. As DNA, the CDR3 is TGTGCCGCGAAAGAGGGAACGGCAGATACGCAGTATTTT.

The rearrangement links TRBV6-4 to TRBJ2-1; D may be TRBD1 (6 bases). Trimming pared 0 bases from V and 3 bases from J, leaving 9 bases between. The CDR3 length is 15 residues. The germline V gene has CDR1 MRHNA and CDR2 SNTAGT. This CDR3 reads CASSDSPGHYNEQFF. Written as DNA, the CDR3 is TGTGCCAGCAGTGACTCGCCGGGACACTACAATGAGCAGTTCTTC.

The chain employs TRBV6-1 and TRBJ1-2; 7 nucleotides line up with TRBD1. Trimming cost V 6 bases and J 4 bases; bases outside gene matches: 11. Per germline, CDR1 MNHNS and CDR2 SASEGT. CDR3 size: 15 residues. The CDR3 DNA sequence: TGTGCCAGCAGATCGGACAGGACCGGGGTCTATGGCTACACCTTC. Residues: CASRSDRTGVYGYTF.

The chain carries TRBV21-1 and TRBJ2-3; TRBD2 reflects the table's D call only, with no check against the DNA. TRBV21-1 is a listed pseudogene. The CDR3 length is 18 residues. The CDR3 spells CASSKGRPSGTRTDTQYF. The CDR3 DNA follows: TGTGCCAGCAGCAAAGGTCGGCCTAGCGGGACAAGGACAGATACGCAGTATTTT.

The chain links TRBV7-2 to TRBJ2-3; the D gene could be TRBD1 or TRBD2 (5 bases each). Trimming took off 5 bases at V and 6 bases at J, with 15 bases between the two ends. The CDR3 sequence is 14 residues long. In germline, CDR1 is SGHTA, CDR2 FQGNSA. The CDR3 DNA reads TGTGCCAGCAGCGGGGCAGAAAGGAGGGATACGCAGTATTTT. Translated, it gives CASSGAERRDTQYF.

The genes are TRBV18 and TRBJ2-1; 8 bases match TRBD2. The J segment lost 6 bases and the V segment lost 3 bases, leaving 10 bases of the junction unmatched. The length of the CDR3 is 16 residues. Germline V CDR1 and CDR2: KGHSH, LQKENI. DNA for the CDR3: TGTGCCAGCTCACCTGTTGAAGTTAGCGGGACCAATGAGCAGTTCTTC. The encoded protein is CASSPVEVSGTNEQFF.

This chain uses TRBV7-9 with TRBJ1-5, with a tentative D call TRBD1 (6 bases). Trimming removed 6 bases at V and 4 bases at J, with 13 bases between. Per germline, CDR1 SEHNR and CDR2 FQNEAQ (reference sequence). This CDR3 contains 14 residues. The CDR3 sequence is CASSSDSLNQPQHF. CDR3 nucleotide sequence: TGTGCCAGCAGTTCGGACAGCTTAAATCAGCCCCAGCATTTT.

The V call is TRBV7-2, the J call TRBJ1-3; 10 bases align to TRBD1. J was trimmed by 7 bases and V by 5 bases; bases with no gene match: 8. The CDR3 loop spans 15 amino acids. CDR1 and CDR2 (germline): SGHTA, FQGNSA. This CDR3 is CASSPPGQGFNTIYF. In DNA form, the CDR3 reads TGTGCCAGCAGCCCCCCGGGACAGGGGTTTAACACCATATATTTT.

The chain is built from TRBV7-9 and TRBJ1-1; TRBD1 aligns across 7 bases. Germline lookup yields CDR1 SEHNR and CDR2 FQNEAQ (reference sequence). CDR3 length equals 12 residues. With V trimmed by 5 bases and J by 14 bases, 11 bases remained unmatched. CDR3 sequence (DNA): TGTGCCAGCAGCCCCGGGCGACAGGGAGGCTTCTTT. Translation: CASSPGRQGGFF. Drawing the rest from reference TRBV7-9 and TRBJ1-1, the complete variable domain is DTGVSQNPRHKITKRGQNVTFRCDPISEHNRLYWYRQTLGQGPEFLTYFQNEAQLEKSRLLSDRFSAERPKGSFSTLEIQRTEQGDSAMYLCASSPGRQGGFFGQGTRLTVV.

CDR3 in amino acids: CASSRTSGLQGYNEQFF. CDR3 DNA: TGTGCCAGCAGCCGGACCAGTGGTTTACAAGGGTACAATGAGCAGTTCTTC. The chain uses TRBV7-9 and TRBJ2-1, with D unresolved. This CDR3 is built from 17 residues. With 5 bases removed from V and 4 bases from J, the gap between germline ends came to 21 bases. CDR1 and CDR2 (germline): SEHNR, FQNEAQ (reference sequence).

This chain links TRBV11-2 with TRBJ2-3; possible D gene TRBD2, 6 bases. The CDR3 has 15 residues. Trimming removed 7 bases from V and 2 bases from J, with 16 bases in between. CDR1 SGHAT and CDR2 FQNNGV come from the germline V gene. The CDR3: CASTPFGGDTDTQYF. CDR3 nucleotides: TGTGCCAGCACCCCGTTCGGAGGGGACACAGATACGCAGTATTTT.

The chain carries TRBV28 and TRBJ1-1, with a weak D call TRBD1 (5 bases). CDR3 size: 13 residues. Germline CDR1 MDHEN, CDR2 SYDVKM. Trimming took off 10 bases at V and 4 bases at J, with 16 bases between the two ends. The CDR3 nucleotides are TGTGCCAACAGCCGGGGACTAGGCACTGAAGCTTTCTTT. Its translation: CANSRGLGTEAFF.

This chain uses TRBV10-2 with TRBJ2-5; D is tentatively TRBD1 or TRBD2 (6 bases each). In germline, CDR1 is WSHSY, CDR2 SAAADI. V was trimmed by 9 bases and J by 5 bases, leaving 16 bases between them. This CDR3 has 13 amino acids. This CDR3 is CASRRGQRETQYF. CDR3 nucleotide sequence: TGCGCCAGTCGCCGGGGGCAGCGGGAGACCCAGTACTTC.

V and J are TRBV9 and TRBJ1-5; D remains ambiguous. Germline CDR1 reads SGDLS; CDR2 reads YYNGEE. CDR3 length: 15 amino acids. The V end was cut by 4 bases, the J end by 3 bases, with 14 bases between. The chain's CDR3 is CASSPGDINNQPQHF. In DNA, the CDR3 is TGTGCCAGCAGCCCCGGGGATATTAACAATCAGCCCCAGCATTTT.

This chain joins TRBV2 and TRBJ1-2; no clear D. Trimming took 5 bases from V and 5 from J, leaving 12 bases between them. Germline V gives CDR1 SNHLY, CDR2 FYNNEI. CDR3 length: 13 amino acids. Written as DNA, the CDR3 is TGTGCCAGCAGTCTGGTCACGGGTTATGGCTACACCTTC. Protein sequence: CASSLVTGYGYTF.

The V and J genes are TRBV11-3 and TRBJ2-7; the D gene is possibly TRBD1 (6 bases). CDR3 length: 13 residues. In germline, CDR1 is SGHNT, CDR2 YENEEA. Trimming left V 3 bases short and J 5 bases short, with 11 bases between. The CDR3 nucleotides are TGTGCCAGCAGCTTGGGCAGGGGCCACGAGCAGTACTTC. It codes for CASSLGRGHEQYF.

The chain couples TRBV7-6 to TRBJ2-1; 8 bases align to TRBD1. V lost 4 bases to trimming and J lost 3 bases; unmatched junction nucleotides: 5. The CDR3 spans 15 residues. Germline CDR1 SGHVS, CDR2 FNYEAQ. The DNA for the CDR3 is TGTGCCAGCAGCTCGACAGGGGCCATCTACAATGAGCAGTTCTTC. As protein: CASSSTGAIYNEQFF.

CDR3 bases: TGTGCCAGCAGGGGACAGGGAAGCTCCTACGAGCAGTACTTC. As protein: CASRGQGSSYEQYF. V and J are TRBV5-6 and TRBJ2-7; 9 bases are shared with TRBD1. Germline CDR1 reads SGHDT; CDR2 reads YYEEEE. The CDR3 is 14 residues long. Trimming took 5 bases from V and 0 from J; bases not matched to a gene: 3.

The chain uses TRBV4-2 and TRBJ2-1, with D perhaps matching TRBD2 (5 bases). CDR1 and CDR2 (germline): LGHNA, YNFKEQ. There are 13 residues in the CDR3. Trimming stripped 0 bases from V and 10 bases from J, with 10 bases between. The CDR3 region has the DNA TGTGCCAGCAGCCAAGATCTAAGGAGGGAGCAGTTCTTC. Translated: CASSQDLRREQFF.

The chain has TRBV2 and TRBJ2-7; D might be TRBD1 (6 bases). Germline CDR1 SNHLY, CDR2 FYNNEI. Trimming shortened V by 4 bases and J by 2 bases, and 15 bases separated the two germline ends. The CDR3 loop spans 15 amino acids. The CDR3: CASSGTGQNPYEQYF. In DNA form, the CDR3 reads TGTGCCAGCAGTGGCACGGGACAAAACCCCTACGAGCAGTACTTC.

The V call is TRBV7-9, the J call TRBJ2-1; 9 bases match TRBD2. CDR1 SEHNR and CDR2 FQNEAQ come from the germline V gene (reference sequence). The CDR3 covers 18 residues. The trim removed 5 bases at V and 1 base at J, leaving 12 bases unmatched. The CDR3 sequence: CASSPGTSLSGSYNEQFF. CDR3 DNA sequence: TGTGCCAGCAGCCCCGGGACTAGCCTTTCGGGATCCTACAATGAGCAGTTCTTC.

The chain is built from TRBV7-2 and TRBJ2-1; the D is unclear. CDR3 length equals 13 residues. Germline CDR1 is SGHTA and CDR2 is FQGNSA. V gave up 1 base and J gave up 6 bases, with 7 bases separating them. CDR3 region: CASSLGRFNEQFF. Written as DNA, the CDR3 is TGTGCCAGCAGCTTAGGACGGTTCAATGAGCAGTTCTTC.

This sequence joins TRBV28 and TRBJ2-2, with 16 bases lining up with TRBD2. In germline, CDR1 is MDHEN, CDR2 SYDVKM. Trimming removed 5 bases from V and 4 bases from J; junction bases left unmatched: 7. The CDR3 contains 18 residues. As DNA, the CDR3 is TGTGCCAGCAGTCCTGGGACTAGCGGGGGGGCCGTCACCGGGGAGCTGTTTTTT. It encodes CASSPGTSGGAVTGELFF.